This TCR beta chain stems from a study of low-dose radiotherapy and immunotherapy resistance in tumors. Noted time point: before trial treatment. Those eligible were patients bearing advanced solid tumors lacking tumor-infiltrating lymphocytes. TCR amplification involved 20 PCR cycles with a constant-region primer and V-primer adapter. Each CDR3 protein is one row after TCRdb ran MiXCR on the reads. The table includes approximately 47,000 distinct CDR3 sequences, 12% detected once. The V end was cut by 5 bases, the J end by 2 bases, with 17 bases between. Germline V CDR1 and CDR2: MDHEN, SYDVKM. This CDR3 is 16 amino acids long.

The V and J genes are TRBV28 and TRBJ2-3; D unclear. The source is a female donor with ovarian cancer. The source material was PBMCs, sampled before treatment. CDR3 region: CASSPSYGQATDTQYF. In DNA form, the CDR3 reads TGTGCCAGCAGTCCCTCGTACGGGCAGGCCACAGATACGCAGTATTTT.